Presented here are 20 T cell receptor beta chains from one specimen sequenced in a study of response to subunit inactivated influenza vaccine. Using its own MiXCR run on the RT-PCR reads, TCRdb lists one record per CDR3 protein. The data hold more than 150,000 distinct CDR3 sequences, with roughly 8.7% observed a single time. This specimen consisted of non-naive T cells sorted from PBMCs, obtained on the day of vaccination. These receptor sequences come from a man aged 50 or older who received an inactivated influenza vaccine.

This clonotype was found a few times. The chain links TRBV12-3 or TRBV12-4 to TRBJ2-1; D remains unclear. Trimming left V 5 bases short and J 5 bases short, with 22 bases between. The CDR3 covers 17 residues. CDR3 nucleotides: TGTGCCAGCAGTCCTAAACTCGGTCTGCCCCGGGACAATGAGCAGTTCTTC. The encoded protein is CASSPKLGLPRDNEQFF.

In its sample, this clonotype was seen a few times. This sequence joins TRBV7-9 and TRBJ2-5; 13 nucleotides match TRBD2. This CDR3 region has 15 residues. Germline V gene data show CDR1 as SEHNR and CDR2 as FQNEAQ (reference sequence). Unmatched junction bases numbered 5, after V lost 5 bases and J lost 5 bases. CDR3 DNA: TGTGCCAGCAGCGGAGGACTAGCGGGAGCGGAGACCCAGTACTTC. This translates into CASSGGLAGAETQYF.

This clonotype has a count of ten or more. This chain links TRBV10-2 with TRBJ2-3; the match to TRBD2 covers 8 bases. CDR1 and CDR2 (germline): WSHSY, SAAADI. The CDR3 covers 19 residues. With V trimmed by 8 bases and J by 0 bases, 19 bases remained unmatched. The CDR3 is CASQSGGLLRLRSTDTQYF. CDR3 nucleotides: TGCGCCAGCCAGAGCGGGGGACTTCTCCGCCTCAGGAGCACAGATACGCAGTATTTT.

For this clonotype: A clone one base away is much larger, so this may be a read error. The rearrangement links TRBV28 to TRBJ1-6; TRBD1 matches 10 bases. The junction had 4 bases not matched to a gene; V was cut back by 6 bases and J by 2 bases. Germline V gene sequence: CDR1 MDHEN, CDR2 SYDVKM. CDR3 size: 16 residues. The chain's CDR3 is CASSPDRGTYNSPLHF. The DNA for the CDR3 is TGTGCCAGCAGCCCGGACAGGGGGACCTATAATTCACCCCTCCACTTT. Together with reference TRBV28 and TRBJ1-6, the CDR3 gives the full variable domain: DVKVTQSSRYLVKRTGEKVFLECVQDMDHENMFWYRQDPGLGLRLIYFSYDVKMKEKGDIPEGYSVSREKKERFSLILESASTNQTSMYLCASSPDRGTYNSPLHFGNGTRLTVT.

The chain combines TRBV2 with TRBJ1-3, with TRBD1 identical over 8 bases. There are 16 residues in the CDR3. Germline V lookup: CDR1 SNHLY, CDR2 FYNNEI. J lost 0 bases, V lost 5 bases, and 6 bases had no gene match. In DNA form, the CDR3 reads TGTGCCAGCAGTCGGACAGGGATAATCTCTGGAAACACCATATATTTT. Residues: CASSRTGIISGNTIYF.

This clonotype turned up a few times. The chain has TRBV12-3 or TRBV12-4 and TRBJ2-1; 8 bases fit TRBD2. The V gene end was trimmed by 8 bases and the J gene end by 4 bases; junction bases not matched to a gene: 10. The CDR3 extends over 15 amino acids. As DNA, the CDR3 is TGTGCCAGCGCCCGGGGTAGCGGGGATTACAATGAGCAGTTCTTC. Protein: CASARGSGDYNEQFF.

Many counts were recorded for this clonotype. V is TRBV3-1 and J is TRBJ1-6, with D unresolved. V was shortened by 3 bases and J by 7 bases, with 10 bases between the two germline ends. This CDR3 comprises 14 residues. Germline lookup yields CDR1 LGHDT and CDR2 YNNKEL (reference sequence). The CDR3 DNA is TGTGCCAGCAGCCAGGGCCCAGCGAATTCACCCCTCCACTTT. Its translation: CASSQGPANSPLHF.

This clonotype has more than one count but fewer than ten. The rearrangement joins TRBV5-4 to TRBJ2-5; 7 bases are a match to TRBD1. The V segment lost 5 bases and the J segment 3 bases; nucleotides outside the gene matches: 4. CDR1 is SGHNT, CDR2 YYREEE, per germline (reference sequence). The CDR3 loop spans 13 amino acids. Here the CDR3 DNA reads TGTGCCAGCAGGAGGGACAGAGAAGAGACCCAGTACTTC. Encoded protein: CASRRDREETQYF.

In this sample, this clonotype turned up a few times. The rearrangement joins TRBV29-1 to TRBJ2-1; D gene uncertain. Germline CDR1 reads SQVTM; CDR2 reads ANQGSEA. CDR3 size: 11 residues. The V end lost 2 bases, the J end lost 6 bases, and 5 bases lay between the germline ends. Written as DNA, the CDR3 is TGCAGCGTTGAAAGGCCCAATGAGCAGTTCTTC. It codes for CSVERPNEQFF.

The gene calls are TRBV9 and TRBJ1-3, with D possibly TRBD1 on 6 matching bases. V was cut by 0 bases and J by 0 bases, with 13 bases left in between. The CDR3 is made up of 17 amino acids. Germline V gene data show CDR1 as SGDLS and CDR2 as YYNGEE. The CDR3 sequence is CASSVGIGGNSGNTIYF. The CDR3 nucleotides read TGTGCCAGCAGCGTAGGAATAGGGGGTAACTCTGGAAACACCATATATTTT.

This rearrangement joins TRBV5-4 to TRBJ2-5, with D uncertain. The CDR3 has 15 amino acids. V was pared by 1 base and J by 2 bases, with 12 bases between. From germline, CDR1 is SGHNT and CDR2 YYREEE (reference sequence). In DNA, the CDR3 is TGTGCCAGCAGCTTGCTGGGTCCCTCTCAAGAGACCCAGTACTTC. The encoded protein is CASSLLGPSQETQYF. Full variable domain (remainder filled in from reference TRBV5-4 and TRBJ2-5): ETGVTQSPTHLIKTRGQQVTLRCSSQSGHNTVSWYQQALGQGPQFIFQYYREEENGRGNFPPRFSGLQFPNYSSELNVNALELDDSALYLCASSLLGPSQETQYFGPGTRLLVL.

This clonotype was counted between two and nine times. This chain connects TRBV7-9 to TRBJ2-1; perhaps TRBD2 as D (6 bases). The CDR3 length is 15 residues. CDR1 is SEHNR and CDR2 is FQNEAQ in the germline V gene (reference sequence). V gave up 0 bases and J gave up 7 bases, with 13 bases separating them. CDR3 region: CASSLAGRRMNEQFF. The CDR3 bases are TGTGCCAGCAGCTTAGCAGGGAGGAGGATGAATGAGCAGTTCTTC.

This clonotype was detected ten times or more. This sequence joins TRBV5-6 and TRBJ2-2; D is possibly TRBD1 (5 bases). V lost 0 bases, J lost 5 bases, and 17 bases lay in between. CDR3 length: 17 residues. The germline V gene encodes CDR1 SGHDT and CDR2 YYEEEE. The CDR3, as DNA: TGTGCCAGCAGCTTGGGGCCCACAGGCTTTAGGACCGGGGAGCTGTTTTTT. It specifies CASSLGPTGFRTGELFF. The variable domain in full, completed from reference TRBV5-6 and TRBJ2-2, reads DAGVTQSPTHLIKTRGQQVTLRCSPKSGHDTVSWYQQALGQGPQFIFQYYEEEERQRGNFPDRFSGHQFPNYSSELNVNALLLGDSALYLCASSLGPTGFRTGELFFGEGSRLTVL.

The chain is built from TRBV11-2 and TRBJ2-1; D unclear. Germline loops: CDR1 SGHAT, CDR2 FQNNGV. The V end lost 0 bases, the J end lost 3 bases, and 12 bases lay between the germline ends. The CDR3 runs 16 residues. This CDR3 is CASSLDKSGLYNEQFF. Written as DNA, the CDR3 is TGTGCCAGCAGCTTAGATAAATCCGGGCTCTACAATGAGCAGTTCTTC.

This clonotype showed up many times. The chain carries TRBV11-2 and TRBJ2-5; D might be TRBD2 (6 bases). From germline, CDR1 is SGHAT and CDR2 FQNNGV. The CDR3 totals 14 residues. The V end lost 0 bases, the J end lost 5 bases, and 10 bases lay between the germline ends. The CDR3 DNA follows: TGTGCCAGCAGCTTAGATGGAGGGTTGGAGACCCAGTACTTC. Its translation is CASSLDGGLETQYF.

This clonotype was seen a few times. The chain uses TRBV20-1 and TRBJ2-2, with D uncertain. CDR1 DFQATT and CDR2 SNEGSKA come from the germline V gene (reference sequence). Trimming took off 5 bases at V and 2 bases at J, with 15 bases between the two ends. CDR3 length: 15 residues. The CDR3 nucleotides read TGCAGTGCTCCCAGGTCATTCTCTAACACCGGGGAGCTGTTTTTT. Protein: CSAPRSFSNTGELFF.

This clonotype was observed many times. The genes are TRBV7-9 and TRBJ2-3, with D perhaps matching TRBD2 (7 bases). The CDR3 runs to 17 residues. CDR1 and CDR2 from the germline V gene are SEHNR and FQNEAQ (reference sequence). Trimming took off 2 bases at V and 2 bases at J, with 17 bases between the two ends. CDR3 sequence: CASSLSLGGGYTDTQYF. The CDR3 DNA follows: TGTGCCAGCAGCTTAAGTCTCGGCGGGGGCTACACAGATACGCAGTATTTT.

This clonotype has at least ten counts. This chain uses TRBV7-3 with TRBJ2-1; D not resolved. V dropped 5 bases and J dropped 6 bases, with 14 bases sitting between them. This CDR3 comprises 14 residues. CDR1 and CDR2 (germline): SGHTA, FQGTGA. This CDR3 reads CASSPNGFINEQFF. CDR3 bases: TGTGCCAGCAGCCCAAACGGTTTTATCAATGAGCAGTTCTTC.

This clonotype was found a few times. J is TRBJ2-2 and V is TRBV12-3 or TRBV12-4; D is unclear. Trimming pared 7 bases from V and 2 bases from J, leaving 11 bases between. The CDR3 is made up of 14 amino acids. In DNA, the CDR3 is TGTGCCAGCAAAAGACGGATAAACACCGGGGAGCTGTTTTTT. Translated, it gives CASKRRINTGELFF.

There are a few counts of this clonotype. This chain joins TRBV15 and TRBJ2-5; D not resolved. The CDR3 runs to 14 residues. Trimming stripped 1 base from V and 5 bases from J, with 11 bases between. Germline V gene lookup returns CDR1 LNHNV and CDR2 YYDKDF (reference sequence). This chain's CDR3 is CATSRGDGSETQYF. CDR3 sequence (DNA): TGTGCCACCAGCAGAGGTGATGGTAGTGAGACCCAGTACTTC.